This entry lists 18 T cell receptor beta chains sequenced from one sample in a study of blood T cell repertoires in COVID-19. Profiled with immunoSEQ multiplex PCR; TCRdb holds only in-frame clones, not every one. Among more than 85,000 clones listed, 75% were seen once. Material for sequencing was peripheral blood. The origin of the receptors is a woman aged 45-59 years with acute or convalescent COVID-19.

The chain employs TRBV19 and TRBJ1-2, with 7 bases lining up with TRBD1. This CDR3 has 17 amino acids. The germline gives CDR1 LNHDA, CDR2 SQIVND (reference sequence). V dropped 0 bases and J dropped 2; count of bases not matched to a gene: 9. The CDR3 bases are TGTGCCAGTAGTATAGATCCCACCAAGACAGGGAACTATGGCTACACCTTC. As protein: CASSIDPTKTGNYGYTF. The variable domain in full, completed from reference TRBV19 and TRBJ1-2, reads DGGITQSPKYLFRKEGQNVTLSCEQNLNHDAMYWYRQDPGQGLRLIYYSQIVNDFQKGDIAEGYSVSREKKESFPLTVTSAQKNPTAFYLCASSIDPTKTGNYGYTFGSGTRLTVV.

A few counts support this clone. V usage is TRBV19 and J usage is TRBJ2-4; D perhaps matches TRBD1 (5 bases). CDR3 length: 15 amino acids. The V end lost 4 bases, the J end lost 5 bases, and 15 bases lay between the germline ends. Germline V gene data show CDR1 as LNHDA and CDR2 as SQIVND (reference sequence). CDR3 amino acids: CASSRRRSTENIQYF. The DNA for the CDR3 is TGTGCCAGTAGTAGGAGAAGGTCGACAGAAAACATTCAGTACTTC. The entire variable domain, with the rest obtained from reference TRBV19 and TRBJ2-4, is as follows: DGGITQSPKYLFRKEGQNVTLSCEQNLNHDAMYWYRQDPGQGLRLIYYSQIVNDFQKGDIAEGYSVSREKKESFPLTVTSAQKNPTAFYLCASSRRRSTENIQYFGAGTRLSVL.

The J gene is TRBJ1-2, the V gene TRBV25-1, with 7 bases lining up with TRBD1. The germline CDR1 and CDR2 sequences are MGHDK and SYGVNS. J gave up 4 bases and V 2 bases, and 7 bases lay outside the gene matches. This CDR3 is built from 15 residues. The CDR3 region has the DNA TGTGCCAGCAGTGAAGCGACAGGGCTTAGCTATGGCTACACCTTC. It yields the protein CASSEATGLSYGYTF.

The chain is built from TRBV7-2 and TRBJ2-3; 8 bases fit TRBD2. CDR1 and CDR2 from the germline V gene are SGHTA and FQGNSA. V was clipped by 1 base and J by 0 bases; unmatched bases: 3. This CDR3 spans 16 amino acids. The CDR3: CASSLVGGASTDTQYF. CDR3 bases: TGTGCCAGCAGCTTAGTCGGGGGGGCTAGCACAGATACGCAGTATTTT. The full variable domain, with the rest looked up from reference TRBV7-2 and TRBJ2-3, is GAGVSQSPSNKVTEKGKDVELRCDPISGHTALYWYRQSLGQGLEFLIYFQGNSAPDKSGLPSDRFSAERTGGSVSTLTIQRTQQEDSAVYLCASSLVGGASTDTQYFGPGTRLTVL.

This clone was seen a handful of times. This rearrangement joins TRBV28 to TRBJ1-5; TRBD1 is a possible D gene (6 bases). Germline values: CDR1 MDHEN, CDR2 SYDVKM. The CDR3 is 18 residues long. Trimming cost V 3 bases and J 7 bases, with 25 bases left between them. The CDR3 reads CASSFSPGLGALDQPQHF. The DNA for the CDR3 is TGTGCCAGCAGTTTCTCCCCTGGATTGGGGGCGCTTGACCAGCCCCAGCATTTT.

This chain uses TRBV5-4 with TRBJ2-2, with TRBD1 matching over 7 bases. This CDR3 is 13 amino acids long. Germline CDR1 is SGHNT and CDR2 is YYREEE (reference sequence). The J segment lost 6 bases and the V segment lost 1 base, leaving 0 bases of the junction unmatched. The CDR3 sequence: CASSLQGAGELFF. The CDR3 DNA sequence: TGTGCCAGCAGCTTGCAGGGGGCCGGGGAGCTGTTTTTT.

The J gene is TRBJ1-5, the V gene TRBV27, with a tentative D call TRBD1 (6 bases). The CDR3 is made up of 15 amino acids. V was clipped by 6 bases and J by 3 bases, with 15 bases between them. The germline V gene has CDR1 MNHEY and CDR2 SMNVEV (reference sequence). This CDR3 reads CASRSGQQPNQPQHF. The CDR3 bases are TGTGCCAGCAGATCTGGACAGCAACCCAATCAGCCCCAGCATTTT.

This clone was recorded once. The CDR3 reads CSGKGDSASGGYTF. The CDR3, as DNA: TGCAGCGGAAAAGGTGACAGTGCCTCTGGGGGCTACACCTTC. The gene calls are TRBV29-1 and TRBJ1-2, with a weak D call TRBD1 (5 bases). Trimming left V 7 bases short and J 8 bases short, with 23 bases between. The germline gives CDR1 SQVTM, CDR2 ANQGSEA. The length of the CDR3 is 14 residues.

In regard to this clone: Sequence at one end of the junction differs from germline and may be a read error. For the CDR3, the DNA is TGTGCCAGCAGTGAACCGACTAGCCCCCATTTT. Its protein is CASSEPTSPHF. The chain carries TRBV6-1 and TRBJ2-3, with 7 positions matching TRBD2. The germline gives CDR1 MNHNS, CDR2 SASEGT. There are 11 residues in the CDR3.

This chain uses TRBV6-2 or TRBV6-3 with TRBJ1-1; a possible D gene is TRBD1 (6 bases). From germline, CDR1 is MNHEY and CDR2 SVGEGT. The germline V and J ends were trimmed by 4 bases and 0 bases, with 18 bases remaining between them. This CDR3 spans 17 amino acids. CDR3 nucleotide sequence: TGTGCCAGCAGTTCGCCACAAACAGGGCTCCTGAACACTGAAGCTTTCTTT. Translation: CASSSPQTGLLNTEAFF.

There are a few counts of this clone. The V gene is TRBV19, the J gene TRBJ2-1; TRBD1 aligns across 10 bases. Germline assignment: CDR1 LNHDA and CDR2 SQIVND (reference sequence). Losses at the gene ends were 1 base for V and 6 bases for J; bases not matched to a gene: 3. The CDR3 runs 15 residues. The CDR3 spells CASSIGQGAINEQFF. CDR3 sequence (DNA): TGTGCCAGTAGTATAGGACAGGGGGCGATCAATGAGCAGTTCTTC.

V is TRBV28 and J is TRBJ2-7; 9 bases align to TRBD1. Trimming at V came to 7 bases and at J to 4 bases, leaving 11 bases not matched to a gene. This CDR3 spans 15 amino acids. Germline CDR1 MDHEN, CDR2 SYDVKM. For the CDR3, the DNA is TGTGCCAGCACCCTGCGGGGACAGGGAACTTACGAGCAGTACTTC. Amino acids: CASTLRGQGTYEQYF.

The genes are TRBV5-6 and TRBJ2-4; 7 bases fit TRBD1. Germline V lookup: CDR1 SGHDT, CDR2 YYEEEE. This CDR3 spans 14 amino acids. The ends lost 4 bases at V and 0 bases at J; junction bases unmatched: 1. This chain's CDR3 is CASSPGGAKNIQYF. The CDR3 DNA reads as TGTGCCAGCAGCCCAGGGGGAGCCAAAAACATTCAGTACTTC. The full variable domain, its missing parts supplied by reference TRBV5-6 and TRBJ2-4, is DAGVTQSPTHLIKTRGQQVTLRCSPKSGHDTVSWYQQALGQGPQFIFQYYEEEERQRGNFPDRFSGHQFPNYSSELNVNALLLGDSALYLCASSPGGAKNIQYFGAGTRLSVL.

J is TRBJ1-1 and V is TRBV6-2 or TRBV6-3; D might be TRBD1 (5 bases). CDR3 length: 14 amino acids. Germline assignment: CDR1 MNHEY and CDR2 SVGEGT. V lost 0 bases to trimming and J lost 3 bases, with 8 bases between them. Here the CDR3 DNA reads TGTGCCAGCAGTTACTCCTCGGGGGACACTGAAGCTTTCTTT. Translated, it gives CASSYSSGDTEAFF.

The V call is TRBV2, the J call TRBJ1-2; 8 bases map to TRBD1. The CDR3 length is 12 residues. The germline V gene encodes CDR1 SNHLY and CDR2 FYNNEI. Germline trimming cut 5 bases from V and 5 bases from J; bases unmatched to any gene: 1. CDR3 sequence: CASSRTGYGYTF. The DNA of the CDR3 is TGTGCCAGCAGTAGGACAGGGTATGGCTACACCTTC.

The chain has TRBV6-5 and TRBJ2-1; 13 nucleotides line up with TRBD2. CDR3 length: 13 amino acids. The germline V gene encodes CDR1 MNHEY and CDR2 SVGAGI. The ends lost 7 bases at V and 10 bases at J; junction bases unmatched: 4. For the CDR3, the DNA is TGTGCCAGCATCGCGACTAGCGGGGGGGAGCAGTTCTTC. Translating it yields CASIATSGGEQFF.

This chain uses TRBV29-1 with TRBJ2-7; TRBD2 matches 9 bases. V was pared by 6 bases and J by 4 bases, with 7 bases of the junction left unmatched. CDR3 length: 13 amino acids. Germline-derived CDR1 and CDR2 are SQVTM and ANQGSEA. The CDR3 spells CSVVSGGVYEQYF. CDR3 bases: TGCAGCGTAGTTAGCGGGGGTGTATACGAGCAGTACTTC.

This clone came up once. The V gene is TRBV13, the J gene TRBJ1-6; TRBD1 matches 7 bases. J gave up 5 bases and V 4 bases, and 11 bases lay outside the gene matches. The CDR3 contains 17 residues. CDR1 is PRHDT and CDR2 is FYEKMQ in the germline V gene (reference sequence). CDR3 bases: TGTGCCAGCAGCTCAGGGACAGTAAAGCCCCATAATTCACCCCTCCACTTT. The encoded protein is CASSSGTVKPHNSPLHF.